These 3 T cell receptor beta chains were all obtained from the same sample, sequenced in a study of long-term antiretroviral therapy in people with HIV. Sequencing relied on immunoSEQ assay v3.0, run at survey level. Method: immunoSEQ multiplex PCR; TCRdb's copy keeps in-frame clones and lacks some. The sample includes 25,000 to 35,000 clones, over 80% of them seen just once. The sample here was unsorted PBMCs, taken almost 2.9 years after starting antiretroviral therapy. Receptors originate from a man aged 25 to 40 with HIV.

This clone was observed a few times. The rearrangement joins TRBV19 to TRBJ2-5, with 10 positions matching TRBD2. The CDR3 contains 15 residues. V gave up 6 bases and J gave up 3 bases; unmatched junction bases: 7. Germline loops: CDR1 LNHDA, CDR2 SQIVND (reference sequence). CDR3 nucleotides: TGTGCCAGTAGGAATAGCGGGGGGCAGAAAGAGACCCAGTACTTC. Its translation is CASRNSGGQKETQYF.

This clone was counted only a few times. This chain connects TRBV27 to TRBJ2-2; unclear D gene. V was cut by 6 bases and J by 5 bases, with 10 bases left in between. Looked up from germline, CDR1 is MNHEY and CDR2 is SMNVEV (reference sequence). This CDR3 comprises 13 residues. CDR3 amino acids: CASSHHQTGELFF. CDR3 sequence (DNA): TGTGCCAGCAGCCACCACCAAACCGGGGAGCTGTTTTTT.

V usage is TRBV7-9 and J usage is TRBJ2-7; a possible D gene is TRBD1 (6 bases). CDR1 is SEHNR and CDR2 is FQNEAQ in the germline V gene (reference sequence). This CDR3 has 15 amino acids. Trimming pared 5 bases from V and 0 bases from J, leaving 14 bases between. The CDR3 nucleotides are TGTGCCAGCAGCCCCCGAGGGGGAAGCTCCTACGAGCAGTACTTC. Translation gives CASSPRGGSSYEQYF. Variable domain in full (rest from reference TRBV7-9 and TRBJ2-7): DTGVSQNPRHKITKRGQNVTFRCDPISEHNRLYWYRQTLGQGPEFLTYFQNEAQLEKSRLLSDRFSAERPKGSFSTLEIQRTEQGDSAMYLCASSPRGGSSYEQYFGPGTRLTVT.